Each of the 29 T cell receptor beta chains below was sequenced from the same sample in a study of regulatory T cells in long-lasting Graves disease. For TCR beta, libraries came from iRepertoire HTBI primers and Arm-PCR of CDR3 regions. Each CDR3 protein gets one entry after TCRdb re-called the multiplex PCR reads with MiXCR. The repertoire consists of under 500,000 distinct CDR3 sequences, with more than 20% occurring once and the leading ten covering over 7.5%. Specified time point: persistent/refractory GD, antithyroid drugs over 5 years with positive TRAb. PBMC RNA served as the TCR library source. The sample here was peripheral blood mononuclear cells (PBMCs), taken when the disease was refractory, from a patient treated with antithyroid drugs. Receptors were obtained from a female donor with Graves disease.

This clonotype was seen ten or more times. The chain is built from TRBV29-1 and TRBJ1-2; D uncertain. V shed 2 bases and J shed 6 bases, with 16 bases lying between them. Germline V lookup: CDR1 SQVTM, CDR2 ANQGSEA. This CDR3 region has 14 residues. The CDR3 here is CSVETGISVDGYTF. Here the CDR3 DNA reads TGCAGCGTTGAAACGGGCATCTCGGTCGATGGCTACACCTTC.

The genes are TRBV20-1 and TRBJ2-7; TRBD2 matches at 8 bases. The CDR3 is made up of 18 amino acids. From germline, CDR1 is DFQATT and CDR2 SNEGSKA (reference sequence). The trim removed 4 bases at V and 1 base at J, leaving 18 bases unmatched. CDR3 nucleotides: TGCAGTGCTACTGCTTTTGTTAGCGGGGCCGATCCTTCCTACGAGCAGTACTTC. This translates into CSATAFVSGADPSYEQYF.

In its sample, this clonotype was seen many times. An end of the junction differs from the germline gene, which may be a read error. V gene TRBV5-1 combines with J gene TRBJ2-7; D is unresolved. CDR1 SGHRS and CDR2 YFSETQ come from the germline V gene. This CDR3 is built from 13 residues. The CDR3: CASSLEDSYEQYF. The CDR3 DNA reads TGTGCCAGCAGCTTAGAGGACTCCTACGAGCAGTACTTC.

J is TRBJ2-3 and V is TRBV28; D remains unclear. The CDR3 spans 11 residues. The V gene lost 6 bases and the J gene lost 5 bases, with 6 bases spanning the gap. Germline CDR1 MDHEN, CDR2 SYDVKM. DNA for the CDR3: TGTGCCAGCAGGCGCGAAGATACGCAGTATTTT. It encodes CASRREDTQYF.

This clonotype was counted a few times. The V call is TRBV5-8, the J call TRBJ2-1; 7 positions match TRBD2. Germline lookup yields CDR1 SGHTS and CDR2 YDEGEE. The V gene end was trimmed by 4 bases and the J gene end by 8 bases; junction bases not matched to a gene: 12. The CDR3 runs to 15 residues. This CDR3 is CASSGGSGLEYEQFF. CDR3 coding DNA: TGTGCCAGCAGCGGAGGTAGCGGACTAGAGTATGAGCAGTTCTTC.

This clonotype was observed many times. The rearrangement links TRBV12-3 or TRBV12-4 to TRBJ1-1, with D unclear. Trimming left V 3 bases short and J 1 base short, with 12 bases between. This CDR3 is built from 15 residues. CDR3: CASSLVSGGNTEAFF. As DNA, the CDR3 is TGTGCCAGCAGTTTGGTCTCGGGAGGGAACACTGAAGCTTTCTTT.

This clonotype was found many times. The chain is built from TRBV7-9 and TRBJ1-5; no clear D. CDR1 and CDR2 from the germline V gene are SEHNR and FQNEAQ (reference sequence). The CDR3 has 13 residues. Trimming pared 5 bases from V and 4 bases from J, leaving 9 bases between. This CDR3 reads CASSADPNQPQHF. The CDR3 coding sequence is TGTGCCAGCAGCGCTGACCCTAATCAGCCCCAGCATTTT.

Worth noting for this clonotype: Just one base apart from a much larger clone, this may be a read error. The chain is built from TRBV7-3 and TRBJ2-7, with D possibly matching TRBD2 (6 bases). Trimming pared 1 base from V and 2 bases from J, leaving 12 bases between. The CDR3 loop spans 15 amino acids. Germline CDR1 SGHTA, CDR2 FQGTGA. The CDR3 nucleotides are TGTGCCAGCAGCTTAAAGGGGTCTAGCGCCTACGAGCAGTACTTC. This gives the protein CASSLKGSSAYEQYF.

This clonotype occurred a few times. This chain links TRBV6-1 with TRBJ2-7; D possibly matches TRBD1 or TRBD2 (5 bases each). The CDR3 loop spans 15 amino acids. Trimming removed 6 bases from V and 2 bases from J, with 17 bases in between. Germline CDR1 reads MNHNS; CDR2 reads SASEGT. CDR3 region: CASSNPGTFPYEQYF. CDR3 coding DNA: TGTGCCAGCAGCAACCCCGGGACCTTCCCCTACGAGCAGTACTTC.

This clonotype was seen a few times. The chain recombines TRBV19 with TRBJ2-1; 9 nucleotides match TRBD2. The CDR3 extends over 18 amino acids. Germline trimming cut 6 bases from V and 8 bases from J; bases unmatched to any gene: 20. Germline V gene data show CDR1 as LNHDA and CDR2 as SQIVND (reference sequence). The CDR3 loop reads CASSSGGLAGKRGDEQFF. In nucleotides, the CDR3 is TGTGCCAGTAGCTCCGGAGGGCTAGCGGGAAAAAGGGGGGATGAGCAGTTCTTC.

This clonotype was seen a few times. The V gene is TRBV28, the J gene TRBJ2-1; 11 bases agree with TRBD2. Germline CDR1 reads MDHEN; CDR2 reads SYDVKM. The CDR3 sequence is 13 residues long. With V trimmed by 7 bases and J by 9 bases, 5 bases remained unmatched. Written as DNA, the CDR3 is TGTGCCAGCATGGGACTAGCGGAGGTTGAGCAGTTCTTC. Translating it yields CASMGLAEVEQFF.

The table lists this clonotype with many counts. The chain couples TRBV18 to TRBJ1-4, with D maybe TRBD1 (5 bases). Germline V gene sequence: CDR1 KGHSH, CDR2 LQKENI. Trimming took 5 bases from V and 5 from J, leaving 18 bases between them. CDR3 length: 16 amino acids. CDR3 residues: CASSEEPGLKNEKLFF. CDR3 nucleotide sequence: TGTGCCAGCTCAGAGGAACCGGGACTCAAGAATGAAAAACTGTTTTTT.

The genes are TRBV5-1 and TRBJ2-5; D remains ambiguous. Germline loops: CDR1 SGHRS, CDR2 YFSETQ. Trimming pared 7 bases from V and 0 bases from J, leaving 10 bases between. The CDR3 extends over 13 amino acids. CDR3 in amino acids: CASQTGYQETQYF. In DNA, the CDR3 is TGCGCCAGCCAGACCGGGTACCAAGAGACCCAGTACTTC.

The sample holds one count of this clonotype. This may be a read error, as it is one base from a much larger clone. The chain recombines TRBV6-2 or TRBV6-3 with TRBJ1-1, with D perhaps TRBD1 (6 bases). V lost 11 bases and J 4 bases, leaving 23 bases between the germline ends. The CDR3 is 15 amino acids. The germline V gene encodes CDR1 MNHEY and CDR2 SVGEGT. CDR3 in DNA: TGTGCCGGCACCGACAAAGGGGGATGGCGCACTGAAGCTTTCTTT. Translated, it gives CAGTDKGGWRTEAFF.

This clonotype was observed a few times. The chain couples TRBV4-1 to TRBJ2-7, with 10 bases matching TRBD2. The germline gives CDR1 MGHRA, CDR2 YSYEKL. V dropped 0 bases and J dropped 3; count of bases not matched to a gene: 17. The CDR3 length is 20 residues. The DNA for the CDR3 is TGCGCCAGCAGCCAAGACAGCCCTGCAGCTAGCGGGAGACTTTTCTACGAGCAGTACTTC. Residues: CASSQDSPAASGRLFYEQYF.

This clonotype was seen many times. The chain links TRBV12-3 or TRBV12-4 to TRBJ2-5; tentatively, D is TRBD1 or TRBD2 (5 bases each). The germline V and J ends were trimmed by 6 bases and 4 bases, with 6 bases remaining between them. The CDR3 covers 11 residues. The CDR3 reads CASSGTETQYF. In DNA, the CDR3 is TGTGCCAGCAGCGGGACAGAGACCCAGTACTTC.

At least ten counts were recorded for this clonotype. This chain joins TRBV28 and TRBJ2-7; D is perhaps TRBD2 (5 bases). Looked up from germline, CDR1 is MDHEN and CDR2 is SYDVKM. Trimming shortened V by 3 bases and J by 3 bases, and 6 bases separated the two germline ends. The length of the CDR3 is 12 residues. The CDR3 DNA is TGTGCCAGCAGTTTCGGACTCTACGAGCAGTACTTC. It codes for CASSFGLYEQYF.

To note about this clonotype: A much larger clone lies a single base off, so this may be a read error. This sequence joins TRBV6-1 and TRBJ2-7; 9 bases are a match to TRBD1. The CDR3 is 14 residues long. The V gene's germline CDR1 is MNHNS and CDR2 SASEGT. The CDR3 protein is CASKNGQGIYELYF. The CDR3 DNA reads TGTGCCAGCAAAAACGGACAGGGGATCTACGAGCTGTACTTC.

V usage is TRBV4-3 and J usage is TRBJ1-2, with D tentatively TRBD1 (6 bases). CDR1 is LGHNA, CDR2 YSLEER, per germline. The CDR3 spans 12 residues. V was pared by 3 bases and J by 14 bases, with 16 bases between. The CDR3: CASSQDGQRPTF. In nucleotides, the CDR3 is TGCGCCAGCAGCCAGGACGGACAGAGACCGACCTTC.

Ten or more counts support this clonotype. The gene calls are TRBV7-9 and TRBJ2-7; 11 nucleotides match TRBD2. Germline-derived CDR1 and CDR2 are SEHNR and FQNEAQ (reference sequence). This CDR3 contains 15 residues. Unmatched junction bases numbered 6, after V lost 5 bases and J lost 3 bases. In nucleotides, the CDR3 is TGTGCCAGCAGCCTTCTCGGACTAGCGGGCTACGAGCAGTACTTC. This translates into CASSLLGLAGYEQYF.

This clonotype was seen only a few times. The gene calls are TRBV4-1 and TRBJ2-5; D possibly uses TRBD1 or TRBD2 (6 bases each). V lost 0 bases and J 4 bases, leaving 24 bases between the germline ends. CDR1 and CDR2 (germline): MGHRA, YSYEKL. The length of the CDR3 is 19 residues. The CDR3 loop is CASSQDLGEGGYFGETQYF. DNA for the CDR3: TGCGCCAGCAGCCAAGACCTTGGGGAAGGGGGGTACTTTGGAGAGACCCAGTACTTC.

The sample holds many counts of this clonotype. This chain uses TRBV28 with TRBJ2-5; the D gene is possibly TRBD2 (5 bases). The V end lost 2 bases, the J end lost 0 bases, and 7 bases lay between the germline ends. Per germline, CDR1 MDHEN and CDR2 SYDVKM. This CDR3 region has 14 residues. CDR3 DNA: TGTGCCAGCAGTTTAACGGGAAACCAAGAGACCCAGTACTTC. Protein sequence: CASSLTGNQETQYF.

In this sample, this clonotype turned up many times. The gene calls are TRBV13 and TRBJ2-7; 7 bases align to TRBD2. CDR1 PRHDT and CDR2 FYEKMQ come from the germline V gene (reference sequence). CDR3 length equals 14 residues. J lost 2 bases, V lost 9 bases, and 10 bases had no gene match. The CDR3 sequence: CASSMAGDTYEQYF. CDR3 coding DNA: TGTGCCAGTTCTATGGCGGGAGACACCTACGAGCAGTACTTC.

In its sample, this clonotype was seen many times. V usage is TRBV6-5 and J usage is TRBJ2-2, with D maybe TRBD1 (6 bases). Trimming shortened V by 0 bases and J by 0 bases, and 8 bases separated the two germline ends. The length of the CDR3 is 16 residues. The germline V gene has CDR1 MNHEY and CDR2 SVGAGI. CDR3 DNA sequence: TGTGCCAGCAGTTACTCAACAGGGACGAACACCGGGGAGCTGTTTTTT. Its translation is CASSYSTGTNTGELFF.

A note on this clonotype: Being one base from a much bigger clone, this may be a read error. The V gene is TRBV28, the J gene TRBJ2-7; TRBD1 agrees at 11 bases. This CDR3 is built from 14 residues. Germline loops: CDR1 MDHEN, CDR2 SYDVKM. The DNA of the CDR3 is TGTGCCAGCAGGGGACAGGGGGACACCTACGGGCAGTACTTC. Protein: CASRGQGDTYGQYF.

This clonotype was found many times. V usage is TRBV7-9 and J usage is TRBJ1-4; 10 nucleotides match TRBD1. The CDR3 runs to 20 residues. CDR1 is SEHNR and CDR2 is FQNEAQ in the germline V gene (reference sequence). V lost 4 bases, J lost 8 bases, and 22 bases stayed unmatched. CDR3 protein: CASSSPIDRGRRETGEKLFF. The CDR3 bases are TGTGCCAGCAGCTCTCCTATCGACAGGGGGCGTCGCGAAACGGGCGAAAAACTGTTTTTT.

This clonotype was observed many times. The rearrangement joins TRBV7-2 to TRBJ1-5; D is possibly TRBD1 (5 bases). The CDR3 extends over 15 amino acids. V was shortened by 6 bases and J by 7 bases, with 19 bases between the two germline ends. Germline V CDR1 and CDR2: SGHTA, FQGNSA. CDR3 DNA: TGTGCCAGCAGTTGGGGACTGCTTGGGGGGCAGCCCCAGCATTTT. Translating it yields CASSWGLLGGQPQHF. Full variable domain (missing parts from reference TRBV7-2 and TRBJ1-5): GAGVSQSPSNKVTEKGKDVELRCDPISGHTALYWYRQSLGQGLEFLIYFQGNSAPDKSGLPSDRFSAERTGGSVSTLTIQRTQQEDSAVYLCASSWGLLGGQPQHFGDGTRLSIL.

In regard to this clonotype: Its ends do not fully match the called genes, so a read error is possible. The V and J genes are TRBV20-1 and TRBJ2-7; 7 bases map to TRBD1. The CDR3 is 14 amino acids. Germline V gene lookup returns CDR1 DFQATT and CDR2 SNEGSKA (reference sequence). CDR3 region: CNAEVFDRVYEQYF. As DNA, the CDR3 is TGCAATGCTGAGGTTTTTGACAGGGTATACGAGCAGTACTTC.

V gene TRBV2 combines with J gene TRBJ2-5; 9 bases fit TRBD1. The germline gives CDR1 SNHLY, CDR2 FYNNEI. V was clipped by 3 bases and J by 5 bases; unmatched bases: 10. This CDR3 has 16 residues. The CDR3 sequence is CASSDARQGGEETQYF. The CDR3 DNA follows: TGTGCCAGCAGTGACGCCCGACAGGGGGGGGAGGAGACCCAGTACTTC.